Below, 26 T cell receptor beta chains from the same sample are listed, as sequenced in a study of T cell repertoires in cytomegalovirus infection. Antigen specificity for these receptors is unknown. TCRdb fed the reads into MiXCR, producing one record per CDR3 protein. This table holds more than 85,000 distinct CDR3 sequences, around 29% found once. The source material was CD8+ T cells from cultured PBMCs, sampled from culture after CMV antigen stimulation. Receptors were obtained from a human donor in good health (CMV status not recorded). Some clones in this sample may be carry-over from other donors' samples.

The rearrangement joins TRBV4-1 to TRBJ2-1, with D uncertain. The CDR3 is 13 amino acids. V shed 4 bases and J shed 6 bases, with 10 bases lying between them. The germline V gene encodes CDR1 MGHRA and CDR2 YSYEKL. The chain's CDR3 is CASSPAGRNEQFF. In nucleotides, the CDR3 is TGCGCCAGCAGCCCGGCCGGGCGCAATGAGCAGTTCTTC.

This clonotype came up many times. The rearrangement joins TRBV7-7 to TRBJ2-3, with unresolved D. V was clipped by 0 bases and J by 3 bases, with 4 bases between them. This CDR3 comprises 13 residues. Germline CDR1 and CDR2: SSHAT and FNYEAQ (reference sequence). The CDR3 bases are TGTGCCAGCAGCTTAGCGCGAACAGATACGCAGTATTTT. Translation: CASSLARTDTQYF.

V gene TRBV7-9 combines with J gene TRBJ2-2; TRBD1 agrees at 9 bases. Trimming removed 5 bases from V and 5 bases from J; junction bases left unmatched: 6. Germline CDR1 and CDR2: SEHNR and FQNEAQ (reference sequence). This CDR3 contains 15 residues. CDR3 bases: TGTGCCAGCAGCGGGGACAGGGAATGGACCGGGGAGCTGTTTTTT. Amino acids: CASSGDREWTGELFF.

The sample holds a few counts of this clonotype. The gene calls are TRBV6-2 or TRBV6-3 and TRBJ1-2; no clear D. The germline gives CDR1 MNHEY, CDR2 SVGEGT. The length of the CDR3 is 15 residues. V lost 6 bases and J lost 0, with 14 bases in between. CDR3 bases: TGTGCCAGCAGCTCGGACCTCCAACCTAACTATGGCTACACCTTC. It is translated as CASSSDLQPNYGYTF.

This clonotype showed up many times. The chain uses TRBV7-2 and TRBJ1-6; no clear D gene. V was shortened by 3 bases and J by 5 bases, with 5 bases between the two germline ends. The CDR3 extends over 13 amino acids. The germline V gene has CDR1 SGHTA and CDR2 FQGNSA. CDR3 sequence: CASSFNNNSPLHF. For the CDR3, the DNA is TGTGCCAGCAGCTTCAACAATAATTCACCCCTCCACTTT.

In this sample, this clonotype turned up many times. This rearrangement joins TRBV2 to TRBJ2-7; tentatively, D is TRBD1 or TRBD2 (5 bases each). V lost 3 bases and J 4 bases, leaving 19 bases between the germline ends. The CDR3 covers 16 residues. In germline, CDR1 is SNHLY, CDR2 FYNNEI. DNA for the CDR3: TGTGCCAGCAGTGACTCCGGGACCGCGAGCTCTTACGAGCAGTACTTC. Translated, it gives CASSDSGTASSYEQYF.

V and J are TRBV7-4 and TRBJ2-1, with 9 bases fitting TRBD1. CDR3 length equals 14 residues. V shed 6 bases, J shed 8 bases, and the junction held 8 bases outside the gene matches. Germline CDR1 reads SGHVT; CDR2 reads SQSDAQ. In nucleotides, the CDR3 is TGTGCCAGCAGGGGACAGGGTATTCAGGATGAGCAGTTCTTC. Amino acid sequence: CASRGQGIQDEQFF.

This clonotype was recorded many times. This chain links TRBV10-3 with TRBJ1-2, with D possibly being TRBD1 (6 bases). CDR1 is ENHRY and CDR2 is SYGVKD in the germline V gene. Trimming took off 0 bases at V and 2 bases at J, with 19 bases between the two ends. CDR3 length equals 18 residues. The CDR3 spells CAISESTASGDPNYGYTF. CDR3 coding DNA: TGTGCCATCAGTGAGTCGACGGCGTCAGGGGACCCCAACTATGGCTACACCTTC.

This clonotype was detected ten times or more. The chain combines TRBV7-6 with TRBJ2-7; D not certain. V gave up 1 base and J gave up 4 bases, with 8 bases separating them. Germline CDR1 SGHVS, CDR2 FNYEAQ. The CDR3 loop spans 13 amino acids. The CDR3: CASSLGFGYEQYF. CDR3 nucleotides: TGTGCCAGCAGCTTAGGGTTTGGGTACGAGCAGTACTTC.

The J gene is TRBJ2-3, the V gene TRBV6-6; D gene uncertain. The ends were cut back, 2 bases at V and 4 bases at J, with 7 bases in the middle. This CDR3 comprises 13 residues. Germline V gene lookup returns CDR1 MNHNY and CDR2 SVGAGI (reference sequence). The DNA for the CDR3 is TGTGCCAGCAGTTACGGTAGCTCAGATACGCAGTATTTT. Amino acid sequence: CASSYGSSDTQYF.

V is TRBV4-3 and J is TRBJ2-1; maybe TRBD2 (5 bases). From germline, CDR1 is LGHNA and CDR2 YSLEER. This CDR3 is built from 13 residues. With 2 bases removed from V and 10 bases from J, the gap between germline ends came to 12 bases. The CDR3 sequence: CASSQNQRLEQFF. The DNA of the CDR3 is TGCGCCAGCAGCCAAAACCAGCGGTTAGAGCAGTTCTTC.

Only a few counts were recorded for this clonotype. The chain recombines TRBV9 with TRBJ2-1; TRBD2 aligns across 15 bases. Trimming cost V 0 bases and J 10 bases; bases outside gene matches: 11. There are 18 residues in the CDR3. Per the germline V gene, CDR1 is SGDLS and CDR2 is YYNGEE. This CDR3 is CASSVDPSGLAGGQEQFF. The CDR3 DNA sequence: TGTGCCAGCAGCGTAGACCCCTCGGGACTAGCGGGGGGACAAGAGCAGTTCTTC.

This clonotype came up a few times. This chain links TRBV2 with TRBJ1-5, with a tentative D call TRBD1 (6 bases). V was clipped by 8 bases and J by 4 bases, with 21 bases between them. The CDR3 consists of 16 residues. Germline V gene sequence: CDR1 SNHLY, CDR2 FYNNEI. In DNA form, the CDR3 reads TGTGCCAGCTCCAGAATTGGGGGGCAATTAAATCAGCCCCAGCATTTT. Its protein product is CASSRIGGQLNQPQHF.

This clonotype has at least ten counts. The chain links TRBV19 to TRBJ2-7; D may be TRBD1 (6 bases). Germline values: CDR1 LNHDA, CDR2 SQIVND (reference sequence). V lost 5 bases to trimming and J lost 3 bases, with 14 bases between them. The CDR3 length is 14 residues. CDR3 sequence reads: CASSFSTGNYEQYF. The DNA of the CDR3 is TGTGCCAGTAGTTTCTCAACAGGGAACTACGAGCAGTACTTC.

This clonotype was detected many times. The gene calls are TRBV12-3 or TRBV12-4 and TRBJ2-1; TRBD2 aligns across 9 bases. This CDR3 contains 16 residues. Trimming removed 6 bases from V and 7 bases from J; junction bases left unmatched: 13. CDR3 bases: TGTGCCAGCAGACCAGTTCCGACTAGCGGTTGGAATGAGCAGTTCTTC. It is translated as CASRPVPTSGWNEQFF.

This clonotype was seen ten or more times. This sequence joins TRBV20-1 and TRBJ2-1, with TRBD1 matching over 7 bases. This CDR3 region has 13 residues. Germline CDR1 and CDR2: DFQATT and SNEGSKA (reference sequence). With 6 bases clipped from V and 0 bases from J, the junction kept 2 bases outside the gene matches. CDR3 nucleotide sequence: TGCAGTGCGAGGGGGCTCTCCTACAATGAGCAGTTCTTC. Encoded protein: CSARGLSYNEQFF.

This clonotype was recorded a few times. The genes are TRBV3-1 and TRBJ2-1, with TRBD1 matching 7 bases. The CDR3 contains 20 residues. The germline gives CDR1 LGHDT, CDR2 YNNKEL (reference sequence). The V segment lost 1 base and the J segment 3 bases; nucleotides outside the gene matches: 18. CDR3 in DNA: TGTGCCAGCAGCCAAGCCACCGGGACAGAAAAGCCGGCTGTCTACAATGAGCAGTTCTTC. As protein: CASSQATGTEKPAVYNEQFF.

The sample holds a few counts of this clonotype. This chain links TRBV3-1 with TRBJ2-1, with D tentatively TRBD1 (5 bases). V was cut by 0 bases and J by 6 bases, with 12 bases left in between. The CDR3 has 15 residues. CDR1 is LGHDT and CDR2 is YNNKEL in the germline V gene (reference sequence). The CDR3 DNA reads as TGTGCCAGCAGCCAAGATTGGGGCCATCCCAATGAGCAGTTCTTC. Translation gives CASSQDWGHPNEQFF.

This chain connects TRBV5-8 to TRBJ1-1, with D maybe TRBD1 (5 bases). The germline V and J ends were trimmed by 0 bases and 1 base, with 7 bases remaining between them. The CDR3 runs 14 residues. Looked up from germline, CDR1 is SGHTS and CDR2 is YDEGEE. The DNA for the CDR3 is TGTGCCAGCAGCTTGGGACAGCGGAACACTGAAGCTTTCTTT. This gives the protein CASSLGQRNTEAFF.

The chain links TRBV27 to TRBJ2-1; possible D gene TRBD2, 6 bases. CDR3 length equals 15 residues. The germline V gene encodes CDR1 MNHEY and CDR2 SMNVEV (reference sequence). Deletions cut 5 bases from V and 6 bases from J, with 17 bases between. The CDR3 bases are TGTGCCAGCAGTAACCGGGACTCCGGACTCAATGAGCAGTTCTTC. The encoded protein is CASSNRDSGLNEQFF.

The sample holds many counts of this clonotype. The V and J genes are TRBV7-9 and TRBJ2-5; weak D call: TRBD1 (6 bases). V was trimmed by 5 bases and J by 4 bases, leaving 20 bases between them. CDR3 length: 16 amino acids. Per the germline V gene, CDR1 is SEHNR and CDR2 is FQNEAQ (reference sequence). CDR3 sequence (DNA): TGTGCCAGCAGCCCCACGTCGACAACAGGGTTAGAGACCCAGTACTTC. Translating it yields CASSPTSTTGLETQYF.

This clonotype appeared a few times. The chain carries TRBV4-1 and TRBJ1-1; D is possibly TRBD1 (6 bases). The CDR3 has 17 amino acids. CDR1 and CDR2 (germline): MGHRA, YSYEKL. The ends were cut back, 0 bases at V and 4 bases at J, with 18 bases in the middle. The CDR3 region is CASSQDWAQGGSTEAFF. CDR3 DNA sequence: TGCGCCAGCAGCCAAGATTGGGCACAGGGCGGAAGCACTGAAGCTTTCTTT.

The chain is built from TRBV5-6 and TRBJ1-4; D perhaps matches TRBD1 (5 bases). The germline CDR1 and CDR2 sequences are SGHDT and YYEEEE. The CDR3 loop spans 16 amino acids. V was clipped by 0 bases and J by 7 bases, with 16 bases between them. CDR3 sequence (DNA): TGTGCCAGCAGCTTGGGTCGGGGGACCGGAGGTGAAAAACTGTTTTTT. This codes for CASSLGRGTGGEKLFF. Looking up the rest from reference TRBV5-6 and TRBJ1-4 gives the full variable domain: DAGVTQSPTHLIKTRGQQVTLRCSPKSGHDTVSWYQQALGQGPQFIFQYYEEEERQRGNFPDRFSGHQFPNYSSELNVNALLLGDSALYLCASSLGRGTGGEKLFFGSGTQLSVL.

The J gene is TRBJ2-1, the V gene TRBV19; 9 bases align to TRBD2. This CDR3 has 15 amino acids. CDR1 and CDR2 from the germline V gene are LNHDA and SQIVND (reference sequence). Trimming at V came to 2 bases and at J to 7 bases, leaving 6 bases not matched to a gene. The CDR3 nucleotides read TGTGCCAGTAGTATATTAGCGGGGGCAGGGAATGAGCAGTTCTTC. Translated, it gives CASSILAGAGNEQFF.

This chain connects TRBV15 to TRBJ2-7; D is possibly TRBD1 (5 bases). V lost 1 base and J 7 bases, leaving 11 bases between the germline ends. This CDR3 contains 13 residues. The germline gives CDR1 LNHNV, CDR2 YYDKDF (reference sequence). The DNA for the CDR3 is TGTGCCACCAGCAGAGCCAGGGCAAATGAGCAGTACTTC. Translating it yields CATSRARANEQYF.

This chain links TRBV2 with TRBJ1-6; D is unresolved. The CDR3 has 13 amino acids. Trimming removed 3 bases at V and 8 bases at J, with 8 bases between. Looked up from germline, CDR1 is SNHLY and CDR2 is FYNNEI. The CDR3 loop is CASSERVDSPLHF. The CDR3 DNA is TGTGCCAGCAGTGAGAGGGTTGATTCACCCCTCCACTTT. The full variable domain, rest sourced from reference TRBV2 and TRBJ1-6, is EPEVTQTPSHQVTQMGQEVILRCVPISNHLYFYWYRQILGQKVEFLVSFYNNEISEKSEIFDDQFSVERPDGSNFTLKIRSTKLEDSAMYFCASSERVDSPLHFGNGTRLTVT.